This entry concerns a single T cell receptor (beta chain). The antigen remains unidentified. This sample was included in a study of T cells expressing NK-cell markers. Whole-study context: Sequenced donors, eight in total, included seven who were HCMV-seropositive and one who was seronegative.

General study findings and limits: CD8+ T cells in six donors included dominant NKG2C+ clonotypes at about 1.0-8%. Four donors' CD3+CD56-NKG2C+ cells were dominated by the same clonotypes.

Synthesis of TCR beta cDNA relied on 5'RACE template switching carrying UMIs. TCRdb re-called the 5' RACE reads; every CDR3 protein appears as one record, without DNA. The sample table sets out roughly 150,000 distinct CDR3 sequences. The germline gives CDR1 DFQATT, CDR2 SNEGSKA (reference sequence). There are 16 residues in the CDR3. J is TRBJ1-2 and V is TRBV20-1. This sequence originates from a woman between 18 and 70 years old in good health. The sample comprised blood T cells: a sorted CD56 or NKG2C T cell subset, CD4+ or CD8+ T cells, or bulk PBMC T cells (not recorded which). The CDR3 sequence: CSARGGLGTSNYGYTF.